The source of this TCR beta chain is a study of blood T cell repertoires in COVID-19. Trimming stripped 3 bases from V and 5 bases from J, with 15 bases between. Germline-derived CDR1 and CDR2 are KGHDR and SFDVKD. This CDR3 is 15 amino acids long. Original processing methods: Estimates of nucleated cell counts were drawn from the amplification of reference gene primers. Measured with immunoSEQ multiplex PCR; TCRdb has only the in-frame clones, and not every one. V, J and clone size are those of that table, while D and trimming were read from the DNA. The top ten clones hold around 4.5% of a sample with under 500,000 clones, approximately 90% of them seen once.

The sequenced sample consisted of peripheral blood. The sequence was obtained from a woman under 40 with acute or convalescent COVID-19. This sequence joins TRBV24-1 and TRBJ2-5; no definite D call. CDR3 nucleotides: TGTGCCACCAGTGATCCGACCGACCCGCGGGAGACCCAGTACTTC. Its protein product is CATSDPTDPRETQYF.